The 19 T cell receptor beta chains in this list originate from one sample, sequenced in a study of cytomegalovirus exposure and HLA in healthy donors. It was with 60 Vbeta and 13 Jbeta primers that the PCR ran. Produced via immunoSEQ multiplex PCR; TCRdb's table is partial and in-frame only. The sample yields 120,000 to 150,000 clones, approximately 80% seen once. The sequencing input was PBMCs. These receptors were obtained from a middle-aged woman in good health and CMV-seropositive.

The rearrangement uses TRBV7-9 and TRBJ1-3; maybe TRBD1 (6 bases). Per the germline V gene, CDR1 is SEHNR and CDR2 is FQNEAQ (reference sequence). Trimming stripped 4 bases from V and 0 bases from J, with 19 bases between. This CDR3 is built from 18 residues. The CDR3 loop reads CASSSHSGTTTSGNTIYF. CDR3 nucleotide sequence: TGTGCCAGCAGCTCCCACTCCGGGACAACTACCTCTGGAAACACCATATATTTT.

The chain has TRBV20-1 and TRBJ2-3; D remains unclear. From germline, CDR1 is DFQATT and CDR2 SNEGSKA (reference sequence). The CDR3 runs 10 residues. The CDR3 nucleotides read TGCAGCGTTCTCCCAGATACGCAGTATTTT. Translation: CSVLPDTQYF.

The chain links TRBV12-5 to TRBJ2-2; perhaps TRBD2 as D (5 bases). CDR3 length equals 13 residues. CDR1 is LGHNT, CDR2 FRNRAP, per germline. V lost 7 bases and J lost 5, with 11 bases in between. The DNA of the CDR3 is TGTGCTAGTGAGAAGGGAGAGACCGGGGAGCTGTTTTTT. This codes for CASEKGETGELFF.

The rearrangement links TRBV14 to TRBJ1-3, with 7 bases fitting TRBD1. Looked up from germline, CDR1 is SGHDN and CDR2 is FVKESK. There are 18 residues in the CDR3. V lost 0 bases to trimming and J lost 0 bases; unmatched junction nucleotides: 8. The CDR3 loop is CASSQDEGTGASGNTIYF. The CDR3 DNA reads TGTGCCAGCAGCCAAGATGAGGGAACAGGGGCCTCTGGAAACACCATATATTTT.

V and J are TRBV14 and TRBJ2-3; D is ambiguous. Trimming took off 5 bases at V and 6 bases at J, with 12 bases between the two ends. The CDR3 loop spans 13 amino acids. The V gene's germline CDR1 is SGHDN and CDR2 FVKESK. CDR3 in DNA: TGTGCCAGCAGCAAGAGGTACTCGGATACGCAGTATTTT. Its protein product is CASSKRYSDTQYF.

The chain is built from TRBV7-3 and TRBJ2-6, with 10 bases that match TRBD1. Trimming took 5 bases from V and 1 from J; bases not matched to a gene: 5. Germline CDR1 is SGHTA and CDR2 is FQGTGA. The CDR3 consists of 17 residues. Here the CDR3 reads CASSQPGQGSGANVLTF. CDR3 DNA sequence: TGTGCCAGCAGCCAACCGGGACAGGGGTCTGGGGCCAACGTCCTGACTTTC.

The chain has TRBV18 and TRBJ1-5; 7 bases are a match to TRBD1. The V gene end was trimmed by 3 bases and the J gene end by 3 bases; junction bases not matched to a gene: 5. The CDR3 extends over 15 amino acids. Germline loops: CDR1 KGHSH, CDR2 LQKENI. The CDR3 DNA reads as TGTGCCAGCTCACCGTCGGGACAGCTCAATCAGCCCCAGCATTTT. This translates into CASSPSGQLNQPQHF. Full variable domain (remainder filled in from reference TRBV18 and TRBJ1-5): NAGVMQNPRHLVRRRGQEARLRCSPMKGHSHVYWYRQLPEEGLKFMVYLQKENIIDESGMPKERFSAEFPKEGPSILRIQQVVRGDSAAYFCASSPSGQLNQPQHFGDGTRLSIL.

The CDR3 DNA reads as TGTGCCAGCAGCGTAGGCCGGACAGTGTACAATGAGCAGTTCTTC. It codes for CASSVGRTVYNEQFF. This rearrangement joins TRBV9 to TRBJ2-1; maybe TRBD1 (6 bases). This CDR3 contains 15 residues. Germline V gene data show CDR1 as SGDLS and CDR2 as YYNGEE. The V gene lost 0 bases and the J gene lost 4 bases, with 11 bases spanning the gap.

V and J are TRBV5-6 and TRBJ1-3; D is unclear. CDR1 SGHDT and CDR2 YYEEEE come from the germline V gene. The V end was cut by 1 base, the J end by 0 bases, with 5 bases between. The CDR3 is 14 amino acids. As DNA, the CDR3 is TGTGCCAGCAGCTTGCCAGGCTCTGGAAACACCATATATTTT. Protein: CASSLPGSGNTIYF.

DNA for the CDR3: TGTGCCAGCAGTTTAGACAGGGGTATGCAGTTCTTC. This translates into CASSLDRGMQFF. The J gene is TRBJ2-1, the V gene TRBV6-5; 8 bases are shared with TRBD1. J was trimmed by 12 bases and V by 4 bases; bases with no gene match: 5. This CDR3 spans 12 amino acids. The germline V gene encodes CDR1 MNHEY and CDR2 SVGAGI.

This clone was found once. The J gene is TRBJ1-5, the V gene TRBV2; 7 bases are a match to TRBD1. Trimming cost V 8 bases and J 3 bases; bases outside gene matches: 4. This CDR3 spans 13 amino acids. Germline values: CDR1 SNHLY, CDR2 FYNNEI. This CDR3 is CASRDSYNQPQHF. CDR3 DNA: TGTGCCAGCCGGGACAGCTACAATCAGCCCCAGCATTTT. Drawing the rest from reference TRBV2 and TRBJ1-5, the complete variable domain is EPEVTQTPSHQVTQMGQEVILRCVPISNHLYFYWYRQILGQKVEFLVSFYNNEISEKSEIFDDQFSVERPDGSNFTLKIRSTKLEDSAMYFCASRDSYNQPQHFGDGTRLSIL.

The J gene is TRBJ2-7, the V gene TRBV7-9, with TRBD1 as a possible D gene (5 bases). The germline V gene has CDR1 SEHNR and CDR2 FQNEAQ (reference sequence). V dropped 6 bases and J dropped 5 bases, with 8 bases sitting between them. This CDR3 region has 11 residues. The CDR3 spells CASRKGDEQYF. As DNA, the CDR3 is TGTGCCAGCAGGAAAGGGGACGAGCAGTACTTC.

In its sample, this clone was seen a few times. The CDR3 DNA reads TGCGCCAGCAGCTCCGGAGGGGAGACCCAGTACTTC. Translated: CASSSGGETQYF. The V call is TRBV5-1, the J call TRBJ2-5; weak D call: TRBD2 (6 bases). Germline-derived CDR1 and CDR2 are SGHRS and YFSETQ. The CDR3 consists of 12 residues. V was cut by 3 bases and J by 5 bases, with 8 bases left in between.

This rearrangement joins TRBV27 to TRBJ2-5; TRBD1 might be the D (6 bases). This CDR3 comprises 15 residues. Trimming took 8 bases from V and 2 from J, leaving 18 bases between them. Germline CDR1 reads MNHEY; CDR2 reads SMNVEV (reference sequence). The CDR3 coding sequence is TGTGCCAGCTCGCGGACAGATAGGGAACAAGAGACCCAGTACTTC. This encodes CASSRTDREQETQYF.

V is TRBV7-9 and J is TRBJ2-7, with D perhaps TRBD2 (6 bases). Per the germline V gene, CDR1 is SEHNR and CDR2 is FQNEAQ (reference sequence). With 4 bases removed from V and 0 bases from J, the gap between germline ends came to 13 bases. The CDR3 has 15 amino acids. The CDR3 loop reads CASSWGDGSSYEQYF. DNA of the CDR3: TGTGCCAGCAGCTGGGGGGACGGCTCCTCCTACGAGCAGTACTTC.

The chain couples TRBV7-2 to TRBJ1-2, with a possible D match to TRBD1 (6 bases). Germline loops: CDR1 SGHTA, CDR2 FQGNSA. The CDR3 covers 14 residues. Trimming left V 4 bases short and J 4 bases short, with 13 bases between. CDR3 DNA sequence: TGTGCCAGCAGCTCGGACAGTTTCTCCTATGGCTACACCTTC. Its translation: CASSSDSFSYGYTF.

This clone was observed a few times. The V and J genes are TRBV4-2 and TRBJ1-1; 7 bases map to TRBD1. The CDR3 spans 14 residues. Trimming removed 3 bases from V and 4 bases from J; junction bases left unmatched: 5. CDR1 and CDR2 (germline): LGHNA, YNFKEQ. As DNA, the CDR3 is TGTGCCAGCAGCCAGGATGCAGGGGGCACTGAAGCTTTCTTT. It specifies CASSQDAGGTEAFF.

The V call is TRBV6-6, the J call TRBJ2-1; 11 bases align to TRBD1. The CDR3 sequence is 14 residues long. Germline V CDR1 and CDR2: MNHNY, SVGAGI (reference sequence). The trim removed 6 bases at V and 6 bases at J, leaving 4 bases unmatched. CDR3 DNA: TGTGCCAGCAGGGCCGGGACAGGGGGCAATGAGCAGTTCTTC. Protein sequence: CASRAGTGGNEQFF.

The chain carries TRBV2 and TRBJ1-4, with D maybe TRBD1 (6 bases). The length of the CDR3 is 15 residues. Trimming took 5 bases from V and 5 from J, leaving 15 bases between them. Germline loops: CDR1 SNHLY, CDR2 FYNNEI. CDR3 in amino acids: CASSLGGTQNEKLFF. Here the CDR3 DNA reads TGTGCCAGCAGTCTGGGGGGGACACAGAATGAAAAACTGTTTTTT.